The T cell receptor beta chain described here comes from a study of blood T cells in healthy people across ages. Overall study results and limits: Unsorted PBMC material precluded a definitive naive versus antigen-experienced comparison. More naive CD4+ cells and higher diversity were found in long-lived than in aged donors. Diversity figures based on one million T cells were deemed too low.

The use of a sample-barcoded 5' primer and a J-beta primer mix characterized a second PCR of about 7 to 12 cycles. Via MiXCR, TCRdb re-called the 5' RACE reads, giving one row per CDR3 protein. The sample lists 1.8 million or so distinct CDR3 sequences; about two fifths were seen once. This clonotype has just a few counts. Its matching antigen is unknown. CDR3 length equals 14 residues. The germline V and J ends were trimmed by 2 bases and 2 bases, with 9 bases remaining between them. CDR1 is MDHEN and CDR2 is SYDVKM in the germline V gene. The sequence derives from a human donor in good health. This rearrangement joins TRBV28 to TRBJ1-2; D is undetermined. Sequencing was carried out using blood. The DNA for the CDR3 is TGTGCCAGCAGTTTAACACCTCCCAACTATGGCTACACCTTC. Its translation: CASSLTPPNYGYTF.